A single sample gave rise to the 8 T cell receptor beta chains below, sequenced in a study of T cell repertoires in cytomegalovirus infection. TCRdb reprocessed the reads with MiXCR, giving one entry per CDR3 protein. The sample shows approximately 190,000 distinct CDR3 sequences, roughly 30% of them seen only once. The sequenced sample was PBMCs. All receptors derive from a human donor in good health (CMV status not recorded). Some clones in this sample may be carry-over from other donors' samples.

This clonotype was seen at least ten times. The chain uses TRBV7-2 and TRBJ2-7; D is possibly TRBD1 or TRBD2 (5 bases each). The germline V gene encodes CDR1 SGHTA and CDR2 FQGNSA. The CDR3 consists of 14 residues. V lost 5 bases and J lost 4, with 15 bases in between. CDR3 sequence reads: CASSPSRDGYEQYF. The CDR3 coding sequence is TGTGCCAGCAGCCCGTCCCGGGACGGGTACGAGCAGTACTTC.

The V gene is TRBV23-1, the J gene TRBJ2-3, with D unresolved. TRBV23-1 has ORF status, its function being uncertain. The V and J ends lost 0 bases and 2 bases respectively, with 15 bases between them. The CDR3 is 17 residues long. This CDR3 is CASSQSYAETYTDTQYF. CDR3 coding DNA: TGCGCCAGCAGTCAATCCTACGCGGAGACCTACACAGATACGCAGTATTTT.

The chain recombines TRBV5-1 with TRBJ2-1; maybe TRBD1 (6 bases). V was shortened by 2 bases and J by 5 bases, with 14 bases between the two germline ends. This CDR3 has 15 residues. The germline V gene encodes CDR1 SGHRS and CDR2 YFSETQ. Here the CDR3 DNA reads TGCGCCAGCAGCTTACCGCAGGGGCAGGACAATGAGCAGTTCTTC. Translation gives CASSLPQGQDNEQFF.

This clonotype was observed a handful of times. This chain connects TRBV7-9 to TRBJ2-7; perhaps D is TRBD1 or TRBD2 (5 bases each). CDR3 size: 14 residues. Germline V gene data show CDR1 as SEHNR and CDR2 as FQNEAQ (reference sequence). V lost 5 bases and J lost 6, with 17 bases in between. The CDR3 bases are TGTGCCAGCAGCCCGACCGTGCAGGGACGCGAGCAGTACTTC. Residues: CASSPTVQGREQYF.

In this sample, this clonotype turned up a few times. The V and J genes are TRBV6-2 or TRBV6-3 and TRBJ2-1, with TRBD2 identical over 8 bases. V lost 3 bases, J lost 4 bases, and 5 bases stayed unmatched. CDR3 size: 15 residues. Germline CDR1 and CDR2: MNHEY and SVGEGT. CDR3 loop: CASSYRGGPYNEQFF. DNA for the CDR3: TGTGCCAGCAGTTATCGCGGGGGGCCTTACAATGAGCAGTTCTTC.

This clonotype has ten or more counts. The genes are TRBV6-1 and TRBJ1-1, with 7 bases aligning to TRBD1. With 7 bases clipped from V and 4 bases from J, the junction kept 12 bases outside the gene matches. Per the germline V gene, CDR1 is MNHNS and CDR2 is SASEGT. The CDR3 spans 15 residues. The CDR3 loop is CASIKVGGAGTEAFF. CDR3 nucleotides: TGTGCCAGCATAAAAGTAGGGGGCGCGGGCACTGAAGCTTTCTTT.

The CDR3 bases are TGTGCCAGCTCACCGGGGCCCGAGAAGAACACTGAAGCTTTCTTT. Amino acids: CASSPGPEKNTEAFF. The chain combines TRBV18 with TRBJ1-1; tentatively, D is TRBD1 (5 bases). The CDR3 consists of 15 residues. Trimming took 3 bases from V and 1 from J, leaving 12 bases between them. Germline V gene lookup returns CDR1 KGHSH and CDR2 LQKENI.

A few counts support this clonotype. The chain carries TRBV7-6 and TRBJ2-4; a weak D match, TRBD1 (6 bases). V gave up 5 bases and J gave up 5 bases, with 10 bases separating them. Germline loops: CDR1 SGHVS, CDR2 FNYEAQ. This CDR3 is 13 amino acids long. CDR3 DNA sequence: TGTGCCAGCAGCCGGGACACCGAAAACATTCAGTACTTC. It translates to CASSRDTENIQYF.